This TCR beta chain was retrieved from a study of T cell responses to AZD1222 COVID-19 vaccine. The study, taken as a whole, reports: The donor cohort was predominantly white British with a female majority, and clonal diversity may have been underestimated. Repertoires in all cases were sampled only once the peak T cell response had passed. Baseline antibody screening turned up just six seropositive AZD1222 recipients.

Of note for this clone: Its cognate antigen is unknown.

Only in-frame clones appear in the TCRdb table, and some are missing; sequencing was by immunoSEQ multiplex PCR. Of roughly 140,000 clones listed, more than 85% were seen once; the top ten hold approximately 2.1%. This CDR3 has 15 residues. Germline values: CDR1 SGDLS, CDR2 YYNGEE. V was cut by 3 bases and J by 0 bases, with 12 bases left in between. The source of this sequence is an adult in good health. The chain employs TRBV9 and TRBJ2-5; a possible D gene is TRBD1 (6 bases). The source material was peripheral blood, sampled on day 0 of AZD1222 vaccination. This CDR3 reads CASSAGGNHQETQYF. The CDR3 nucleotides read TGTGCCAGCAGCGCTGGGGGCAACCACCAAGAGACCCAGTACTTC.